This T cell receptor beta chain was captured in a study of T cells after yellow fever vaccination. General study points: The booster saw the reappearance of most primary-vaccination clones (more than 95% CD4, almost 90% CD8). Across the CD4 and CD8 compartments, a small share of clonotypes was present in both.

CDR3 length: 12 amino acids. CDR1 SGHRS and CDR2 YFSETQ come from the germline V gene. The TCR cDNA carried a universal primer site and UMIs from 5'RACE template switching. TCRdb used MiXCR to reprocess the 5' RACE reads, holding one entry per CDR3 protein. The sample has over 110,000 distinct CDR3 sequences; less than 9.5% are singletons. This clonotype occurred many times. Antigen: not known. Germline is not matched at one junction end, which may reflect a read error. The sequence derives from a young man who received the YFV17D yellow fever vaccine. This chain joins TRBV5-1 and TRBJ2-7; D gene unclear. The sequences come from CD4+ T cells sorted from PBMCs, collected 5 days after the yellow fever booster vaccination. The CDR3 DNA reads TGTGCCAGCAGCTTAGGTCTCTACGAGCAGTACTTC. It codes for CASSLGLYEQYF.